A selection of T cell receptor beta chains follows, all from one sample in a study of T-cell reconstitution after alpha-beta-depleted transplantation in children. One entry per CDR3 protein, called by TCRdb with MiXCR from the PCR reads. The data show more than 400,000 distinct CDR3 sequences, approximately 10% seen once. The sample was PBMCs, mostly from graft donor cells, taken 180 days after TCRalphabeta/CD19-depleted stem cell transplant. All receptors come from a female patient between 2 and 15 years old who had a stem cell transplant for aplastic anemia, so the T cells may come from the graft donor. CDR3s include the opening cysteine and the closing phenylalanine or tryptophan.

J gene,V gene,CDR3 protein
TRBJ2-7,TRBV10-3,CAISEGLAGAYEQYF
TRBJ2-1,TRBV7-2,CASSLGPSGRPVDEQFF
TRBJ2-3,TRBV5-1,CASSSKGSDTQYF
TRBJ2-5,TRBV6-1,CASSHRPRGKTQYF
TRBJ1-5,TRBV27,CASSLSSVGNQPQHF
TRBJ1-4,TRBV7-2,CASRPGHGRPREKLFF
TRBJ1-2,TRBV10-2,CASRPTGGTGANYGYTF
TRBJ2-2,TRBV19,CASSMGGTGELFF
TRBJ2-7,TRBV3-1,CASSRGPGQGVHEQYF
TRBJ1-5,TRBV5-6,CASSRVRRGSNQPQHF
TRBJ2-7,TRBV29-1,CSVVRHRDRSSYEQYF
TRBJ2-5,TRBV9,CASSTWDDVRVETQYF
TRBJ2-2,TRBV27,CASSLSIGLAGGRPPGELFF
TRBJ1-2,TRBV12-3/TRBV12-4,CASSLPFRGLGYGYTF
TRBJ2-5,TRBV20-1,CSAVPSGGRETQYF
TRBJ1-1,TRBV12-5,CASGLGGITEAFF
TRBJ1-2,TRBV7-2,CASSLGGQGKGYTF
TRBJ2-7,TRBV14,CASSQLTGIEQYF
TRBJ2-7,TRBV25-1,CASSEQSAGTGYEQYF
TRBJ1-4,TRBV4-1,CASSQPEPLLIGEKLFF
TRBJ2-1,TRBV7-2,CASSPQGPYNEQFF
TRBJ2-1,TRBV15,CATSRERRIYNEQFF
TRBJ1-6,TRBV28,CASSSTDRVWGNSPLHF
TRBJ2-6,TRBV6-5,CASSYRGHPSGANVLTF
TRBJ1-4,TRBV4-3,CASSQDPQDRTNEKLFF
TRBJ2-7,TRBV28,CASSLRVRASGSSYEQYF
TRBJ2-2,TRBV9,CASSGAHAGELFF
TRBJ2-1,TRBV9,CASSERGRYNEQFF
TRBJ2-7,TRBV7-8,CASSLWGQGGPWEQYF
TRBJ1-5,TRBV15,CATSRARSGQPQHF
TRBJ2-5,TRBV9,CASSVREWVGETQYF
TRBJ2-4,TRBV12-3/TRBV12-4,CASRPDRDIQYF
TRBJ2-4,TRBV20-1,CSARVLAGGMVAKNIQYF
TRBJ2-3,TRBV7-2,CASSLVGTPDTQYF
TRBJ2-1,TRBV6-1,CASDTLVFVNEQFF
TRBJ1-6,TRBV20-1,CSASNPSSYNSPLHF
TRBJ2-7,TRBV5-1,CASSLGELAGAYEQYF